Here is one TCR beta chain with its context. The antigen is undetermined. This record comes from a study of CD8+CD57+ T cells in acquired aplastic anemia. As for the study in general: Sorted CD4+ and CD8+ cells yielded DNA averaging approximately 3.5 ug. Study-level results: Comparison of patients with controls identified some 29 shared CD8+ CDR3 sequences.

The CDR3 totals 16 residues. V was trimmed by 0 bases and J by 0 bases, leaving 9 bases between them. CDR1 LNHNV and CDR2 YYDKDF come from the germline V gene (reference sequence). Those patients picked for sequencing had displayed CD8+CD57+ cell expansion on flow cytometry. Patients, without exception, had severe acquired aplastic anemia. When blood sampling took place, the patients had received no therapy. Genomic DNA templated the TCR beta VDJ and CDR3 profiling. MiXCR, applied by TCRdb to the reads, yields one record per CDR3 protein. The sample lists roughly 80,000 distinct CDR3 sequences, roughly 72% occurring once.

Sequencing was carried out using sorted CD4+, CD8+, or CD8+CD57+ T cells (not recorded which) from PBMCs. This receptor was identified in a human donor with aplastic anemia. V usage is TRBV15 and J usage is TRBJ1-3; no firm D call. CDR3 nucleotide sequence: TGTGCCACCAGCAGAGACCGGGCGGTCTCTGGAAACACCATATATTTT. Its protein is CATSRDRAVSGNTIYF.